This TCR beta chain emerged from a study of beta chain features in type 1 diabetes. Study-wide results and caveats: Shorter templates might be favored by PCR, and equally so in patients and in controls.

Worth noting for this clone: The antigen is unknown.

Trimming left V 5 bases short and J 0 bases short, with 10 bases between. The CDR3 runs to 14 residues. Germline CDR1 is MNHNS and CDR2 is SASEGT. Sequenced material consisted of expressed TCRB transcripts (all of the isolated RNA was reverse transcribed). Profiling relied on immunoSEQ multiplex PCR, and the TCRdb table lists in-frame clones only, not all of them. The profile covers approximately 140,000 clones, with less than 10% appearing a single time and 0.5% to 0.65% taken by the ten largest. The V and J genes are TRBV6-1 and TRBJ1-2, with a possible D match to TRBD1 (5 bases). The material sequenced was central memory CD4+ T cells from blood. The receptor comes from a woman in her forties in good health. CDR3 sequence (DNA): TGTGCCAGCAGTTTGGACACGTCTAACTATGGCTACACCTTC. Translating gives CASSLDTSNYGYTF.